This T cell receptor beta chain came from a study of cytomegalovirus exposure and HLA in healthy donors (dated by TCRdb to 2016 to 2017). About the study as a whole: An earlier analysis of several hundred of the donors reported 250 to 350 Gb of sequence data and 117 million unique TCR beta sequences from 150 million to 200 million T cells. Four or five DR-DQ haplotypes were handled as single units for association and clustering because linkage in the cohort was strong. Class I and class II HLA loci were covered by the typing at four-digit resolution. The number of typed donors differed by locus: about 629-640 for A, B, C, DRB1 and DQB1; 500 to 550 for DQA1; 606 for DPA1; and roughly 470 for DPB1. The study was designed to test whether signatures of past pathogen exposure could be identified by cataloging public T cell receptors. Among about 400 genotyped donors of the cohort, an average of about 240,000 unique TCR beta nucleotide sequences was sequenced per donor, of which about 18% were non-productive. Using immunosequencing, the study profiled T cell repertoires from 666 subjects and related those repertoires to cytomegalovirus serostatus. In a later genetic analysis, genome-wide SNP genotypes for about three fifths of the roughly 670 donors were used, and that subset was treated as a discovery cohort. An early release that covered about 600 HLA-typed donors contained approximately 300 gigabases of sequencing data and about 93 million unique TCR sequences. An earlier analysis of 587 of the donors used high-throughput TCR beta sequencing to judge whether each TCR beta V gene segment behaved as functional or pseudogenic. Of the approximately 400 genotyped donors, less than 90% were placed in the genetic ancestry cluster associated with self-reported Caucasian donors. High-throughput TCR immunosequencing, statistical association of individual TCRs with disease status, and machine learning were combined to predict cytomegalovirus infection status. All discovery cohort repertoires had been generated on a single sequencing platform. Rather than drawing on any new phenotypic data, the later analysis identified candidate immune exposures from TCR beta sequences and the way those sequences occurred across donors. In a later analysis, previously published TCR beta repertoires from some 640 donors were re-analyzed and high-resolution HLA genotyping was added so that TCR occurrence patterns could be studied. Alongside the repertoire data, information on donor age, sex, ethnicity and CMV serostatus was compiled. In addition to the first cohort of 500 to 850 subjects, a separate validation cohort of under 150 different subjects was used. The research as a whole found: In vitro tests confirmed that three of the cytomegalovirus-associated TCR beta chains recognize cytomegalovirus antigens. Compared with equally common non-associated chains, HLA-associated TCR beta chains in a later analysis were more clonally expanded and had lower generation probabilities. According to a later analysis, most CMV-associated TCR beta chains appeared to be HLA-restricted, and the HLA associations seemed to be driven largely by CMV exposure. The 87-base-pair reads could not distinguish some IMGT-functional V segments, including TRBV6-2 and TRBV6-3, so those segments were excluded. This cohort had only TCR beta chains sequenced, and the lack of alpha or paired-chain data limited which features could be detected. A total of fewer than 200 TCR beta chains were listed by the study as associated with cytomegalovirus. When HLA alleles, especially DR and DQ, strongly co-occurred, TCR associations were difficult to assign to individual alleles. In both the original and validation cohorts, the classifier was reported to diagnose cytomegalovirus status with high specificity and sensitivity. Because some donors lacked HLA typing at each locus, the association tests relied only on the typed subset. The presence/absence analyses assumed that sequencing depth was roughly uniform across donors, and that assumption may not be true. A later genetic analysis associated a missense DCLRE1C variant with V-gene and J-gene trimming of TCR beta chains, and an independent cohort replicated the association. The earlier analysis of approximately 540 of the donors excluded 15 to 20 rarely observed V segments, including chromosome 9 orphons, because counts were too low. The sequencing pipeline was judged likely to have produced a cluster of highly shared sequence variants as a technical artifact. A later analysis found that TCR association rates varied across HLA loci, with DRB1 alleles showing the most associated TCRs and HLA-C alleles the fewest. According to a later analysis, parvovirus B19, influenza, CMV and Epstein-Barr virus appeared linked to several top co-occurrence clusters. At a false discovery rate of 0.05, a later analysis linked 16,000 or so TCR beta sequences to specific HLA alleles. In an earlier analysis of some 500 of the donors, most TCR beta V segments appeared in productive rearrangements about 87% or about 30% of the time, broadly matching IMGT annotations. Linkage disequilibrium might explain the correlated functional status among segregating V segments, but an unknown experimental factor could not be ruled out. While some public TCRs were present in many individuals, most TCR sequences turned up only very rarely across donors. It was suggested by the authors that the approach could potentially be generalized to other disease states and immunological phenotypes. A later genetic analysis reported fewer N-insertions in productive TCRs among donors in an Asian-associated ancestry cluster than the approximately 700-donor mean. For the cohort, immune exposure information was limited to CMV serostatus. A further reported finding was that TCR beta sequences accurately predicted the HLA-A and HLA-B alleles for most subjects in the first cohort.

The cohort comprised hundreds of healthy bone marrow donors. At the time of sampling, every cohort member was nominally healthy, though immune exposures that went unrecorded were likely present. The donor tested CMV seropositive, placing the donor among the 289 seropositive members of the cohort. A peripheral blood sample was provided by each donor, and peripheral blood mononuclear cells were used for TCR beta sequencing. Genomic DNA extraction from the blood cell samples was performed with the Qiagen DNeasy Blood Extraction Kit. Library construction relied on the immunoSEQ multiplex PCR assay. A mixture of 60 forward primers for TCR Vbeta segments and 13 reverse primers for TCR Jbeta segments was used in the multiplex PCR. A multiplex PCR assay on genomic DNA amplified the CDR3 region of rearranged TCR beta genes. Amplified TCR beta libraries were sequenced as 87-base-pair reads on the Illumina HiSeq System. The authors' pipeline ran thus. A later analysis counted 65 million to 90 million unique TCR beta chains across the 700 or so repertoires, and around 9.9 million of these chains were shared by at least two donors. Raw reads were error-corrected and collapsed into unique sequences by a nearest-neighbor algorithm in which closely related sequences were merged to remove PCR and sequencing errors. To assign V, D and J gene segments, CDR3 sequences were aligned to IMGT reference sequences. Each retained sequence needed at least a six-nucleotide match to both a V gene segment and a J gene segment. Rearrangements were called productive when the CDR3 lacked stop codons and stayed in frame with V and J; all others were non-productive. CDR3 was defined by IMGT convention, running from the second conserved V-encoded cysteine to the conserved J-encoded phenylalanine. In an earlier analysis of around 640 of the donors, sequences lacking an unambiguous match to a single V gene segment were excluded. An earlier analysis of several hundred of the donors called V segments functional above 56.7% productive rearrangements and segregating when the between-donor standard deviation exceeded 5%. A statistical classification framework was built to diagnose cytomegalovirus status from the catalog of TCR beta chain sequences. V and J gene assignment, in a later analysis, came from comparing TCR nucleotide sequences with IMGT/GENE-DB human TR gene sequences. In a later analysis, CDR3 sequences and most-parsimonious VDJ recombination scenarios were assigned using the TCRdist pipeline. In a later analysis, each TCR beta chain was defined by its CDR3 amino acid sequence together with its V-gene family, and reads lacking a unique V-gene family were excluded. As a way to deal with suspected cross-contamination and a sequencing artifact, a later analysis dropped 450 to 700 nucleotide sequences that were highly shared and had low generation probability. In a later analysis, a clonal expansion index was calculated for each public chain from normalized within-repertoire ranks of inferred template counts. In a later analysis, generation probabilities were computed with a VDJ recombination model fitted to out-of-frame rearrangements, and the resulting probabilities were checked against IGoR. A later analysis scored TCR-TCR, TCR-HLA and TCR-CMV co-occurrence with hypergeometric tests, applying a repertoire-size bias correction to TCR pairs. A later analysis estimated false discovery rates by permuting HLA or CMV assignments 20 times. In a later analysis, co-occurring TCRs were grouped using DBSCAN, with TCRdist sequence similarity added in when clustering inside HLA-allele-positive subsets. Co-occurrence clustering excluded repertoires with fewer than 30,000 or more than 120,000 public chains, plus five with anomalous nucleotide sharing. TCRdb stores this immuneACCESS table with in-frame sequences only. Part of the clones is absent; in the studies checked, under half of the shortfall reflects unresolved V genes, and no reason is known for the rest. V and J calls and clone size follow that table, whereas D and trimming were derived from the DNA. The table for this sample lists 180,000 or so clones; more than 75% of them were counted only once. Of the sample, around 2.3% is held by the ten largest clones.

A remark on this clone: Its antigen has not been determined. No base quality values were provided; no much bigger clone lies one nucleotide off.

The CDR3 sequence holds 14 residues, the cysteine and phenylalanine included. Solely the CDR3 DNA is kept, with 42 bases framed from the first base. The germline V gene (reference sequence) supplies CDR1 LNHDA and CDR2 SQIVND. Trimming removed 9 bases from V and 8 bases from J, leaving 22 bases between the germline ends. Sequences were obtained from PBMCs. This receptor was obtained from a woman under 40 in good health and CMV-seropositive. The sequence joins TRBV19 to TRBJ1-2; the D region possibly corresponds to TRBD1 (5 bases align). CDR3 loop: CASGQGPGGWGYTF. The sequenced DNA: TGTGCCAGCGGTCAGGGCCCGGGCGGCTGGGGCTACACCTTC.